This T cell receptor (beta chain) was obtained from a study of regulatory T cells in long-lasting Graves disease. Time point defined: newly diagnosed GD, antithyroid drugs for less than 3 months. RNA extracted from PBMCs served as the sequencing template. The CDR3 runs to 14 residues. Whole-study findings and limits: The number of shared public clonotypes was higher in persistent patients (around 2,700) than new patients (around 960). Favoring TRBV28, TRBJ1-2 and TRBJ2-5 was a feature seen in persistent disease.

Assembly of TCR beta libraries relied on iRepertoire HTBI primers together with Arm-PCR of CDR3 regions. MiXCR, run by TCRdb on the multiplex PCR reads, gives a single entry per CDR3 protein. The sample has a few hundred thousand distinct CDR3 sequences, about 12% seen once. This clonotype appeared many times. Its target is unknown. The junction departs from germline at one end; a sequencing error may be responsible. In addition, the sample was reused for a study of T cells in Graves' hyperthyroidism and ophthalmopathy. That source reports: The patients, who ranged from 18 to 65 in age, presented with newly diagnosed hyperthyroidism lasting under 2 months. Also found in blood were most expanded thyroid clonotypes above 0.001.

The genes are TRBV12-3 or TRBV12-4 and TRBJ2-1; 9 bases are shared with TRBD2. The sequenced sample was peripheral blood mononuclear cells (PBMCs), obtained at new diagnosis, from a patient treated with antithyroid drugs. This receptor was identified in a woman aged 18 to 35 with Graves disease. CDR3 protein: CASRLAGVFNEQFF. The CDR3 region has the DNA TGTGCCAGCAGATTAGCGGGAGTATTCAATGAGCAGTTCTTC.